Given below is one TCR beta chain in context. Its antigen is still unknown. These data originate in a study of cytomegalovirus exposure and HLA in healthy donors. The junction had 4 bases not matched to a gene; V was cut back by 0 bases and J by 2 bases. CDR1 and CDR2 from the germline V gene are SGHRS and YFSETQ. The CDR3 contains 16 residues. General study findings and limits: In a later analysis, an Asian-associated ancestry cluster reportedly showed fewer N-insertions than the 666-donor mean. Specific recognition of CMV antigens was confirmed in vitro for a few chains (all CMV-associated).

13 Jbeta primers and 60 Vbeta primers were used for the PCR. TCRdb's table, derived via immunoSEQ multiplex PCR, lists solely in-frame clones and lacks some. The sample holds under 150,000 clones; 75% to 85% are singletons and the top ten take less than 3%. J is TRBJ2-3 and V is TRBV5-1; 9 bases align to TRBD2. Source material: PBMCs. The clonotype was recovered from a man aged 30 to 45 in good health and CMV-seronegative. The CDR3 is CASSLVLAGTTDTQYF. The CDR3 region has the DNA TGCGCCAGCAGCTTGGTTCTAGCGGGGACCACAGATACGCAGTATTTT.